This T cell receptor beta chain was identified in a study of blood T cell repertoires in COVID-19. The CDR3 extends over 15 amino acids. Germline V lookup: CDR1 SGHAT, CDR2 FQNNGV. J gave up 5 bases and V 5 bases, and 10 bases lay outside the gene matches. Original methodology: From reference gene primer amplification, estimates of nucleated cell counts were derived. Only in-frame clones appear in the TCRdb table, and some are missing; sequencing was by immunoSEQ multiplex PCR. That table gives V, J and clone size, and the DNA gave D and trimming. The sample includes fewer than 50,000 clones, around 80% seen only once; the top ten take less than 40%.

The chain has TRBV11-2 and TRBJ2-7, with TRBD2 matching over 9 bases. The TCR comes from a man aged 35 to 55 with active or convalescent COVID-19. The sample was peripheral blood. Written as DNA, the CDR3 is TGTGCCAGCAGCCAGACTAGCGGCAGGGGGAACGAGCAGTACTTC. It yields the protein CASSQTSGRGNEQYF.